The text below deals with one T cell receptor (beta chain). Its specificity is not known. The CDR3 extends over 11 amino acids. CDR1 is SNHLY, CDR2 FYNNEI, per germline. V lost 1 base, J lost 9 bases, and 1 base lay in between. Clones were sequenced by immunoSEQ multiplex PCR, and TCRdb holds only the in-frame ones, with some missing. The data contain tens of thousands of clones, 85% to 90% of them singletons. This sample was taken from a study of T cell responses to AZD1222 COVID-19 vaccine. The study's findings and limits: Baseline seropositivity occurred in only a handful of AZD1222 recipients. Researchers report vaccine-associated CD4 TCRs spanning spike, with dominance at 160-218 and 743-854.

The V and J genes are TRBV2 and TRBJ1-6; D gene ambiguous. The sequence derives from an adult in good health. The sample here was peripheral blood, taken on day 0 of MenACWY control vaccination. Here the CDR3 DNA reads TGTGCCAGCAGTGAAGGTTCACCCCTCCACTTT. Its protein product is CASSEGSPLHF.